The 2 T cell receptor beta chains presented below share a single source sample, sequenced in a study of blood T cell repertoires in COVID-19 (dated by TCRdb to the early 2020s). Libraries were prepared through the immunoSEQ multiplex PCR assay. Entries here come from immuneACCESS through TCRdb and include only in-frame sequences with V and J called. Some clones fail to appear in such tables; in the studies checked, an unresolved V gene covers under half of the shortfall, and the cause of the remainder is unknown. The sample data list under 250,000 clones, and around nine tenths of these were observed just once. Clones ranked in the top ten supply 0.8% to 0.95% of the sample. Sequencing input: peripheral blood. The origin of the receptors is a man aged 25 to 40 with COVID-19, enrolled during active disease.

This sequence joins TRBV27 and TRBJ1-4; D may be TRBD1 (5 bases). Trimming left V 5 bases short and J 10 bases short, with 17 bases between. Germline lookup yields CDR1 MNHEY and CDR2 SMNVEV (reference sequence). This CDR3 region has 14 residues. Here the CDR3 reads CASSPSIGRGKLFF. The CDR3 DNA follows: TGTGCCAGCAGTCCGTCGATCGGGAGGGGAAAACTGTTTTTT.

This rearrangement joins TRBV3-1 (or the pseudogene TRBV3-2) to TRBJ2-3, with TRBD2 matching 8 bases. Germline-derived CDR1 and CDR2 are LGHDT and YNNKEL (reference sequence). V shed 1 base, J shed 7 bases, and the junction held 10 bases outside the gene matches. The CDR3 has 16 amino acids. The CDR3 DNA reads as TGTGCCAGCAGCCAAGGGACTAGCCGGTCGACCAATACGCAGTATTTT. Translated, it gives CASSQGTSRSTNTQYF.